The clone carrying this T cell receptor (beta chain) was counted a single time. Its antigen is not identified. Produced via immunoSEQ multiplex PCR; TCRdb's table is partial and in-frame only. The sample includes approximately 190,000 clones, approximately 91% of them seen just once. This specimen belongs to a study of T cell responses to AZD1222 COVID-19 vaccine. Study-level results: Spike-wide coverage was observed for vaccine-associated CD4 TCRs, with dominant responses at 160-218 and 743-854.

Sequenced material: peripheral blood, taken on day 0 of AZD1222 vaccination. The clonotype originates from an adult in good health.

The CDR3 protein is CASSQEHFGAPWETQYF. CDR3 in DNA: TGCGCCAGCAGCCAAGAGCATTTCGGAGCCCCATGGGAGACCCAGTACTTC. This chain links TRBV4-1 with TRBJ2-5, with unresolved D. The CDR3 contains 17 residues. V was trimmed by 0 bases and J by 5 bases, leaving 19 bases between them. Germline V CDR1 and CDR2: MGHRA, YSYEKL.